The clone carrying this T cell receptor beta chain was counted a few times. As yet, its antigen is unknown. The length of the CDR3 is 16 residues. Trimming took 2 bases from V and 1 from J; bases not matched to a gene: 7. The entry originates in a study of T cell repertoires in cytomegalovirus infection. One entry per CDR3 protein, called by TCRdb with MiXCR from the reads. The data contain 310,000 or so distinct CDR3 sequences, more than 20% of them singletons. Whole-study findings and limits: HLA-C-restricted CMV-specific TCR beta clonotypes prevailed in the ex vivo response.

The chain employs TRBV12-3 or TRBV12-4 and TRBJ1-2, with 7 nucleotides matching TRBD1. This clonotype originated in a human donor in good health (CMV status not recorded). Some clones in this sample may be carry-over from other donors' samples. The material sequenced was cultured PBMCs, taken from culture after CMV antigen stimulation. The CDR3 DNA reads as TGTGCCAGCAGTTTAAATGGACAGGCTTATAACTATGGCTACACCTTC. Translating gives CASSLNGQAYNYGYTF.